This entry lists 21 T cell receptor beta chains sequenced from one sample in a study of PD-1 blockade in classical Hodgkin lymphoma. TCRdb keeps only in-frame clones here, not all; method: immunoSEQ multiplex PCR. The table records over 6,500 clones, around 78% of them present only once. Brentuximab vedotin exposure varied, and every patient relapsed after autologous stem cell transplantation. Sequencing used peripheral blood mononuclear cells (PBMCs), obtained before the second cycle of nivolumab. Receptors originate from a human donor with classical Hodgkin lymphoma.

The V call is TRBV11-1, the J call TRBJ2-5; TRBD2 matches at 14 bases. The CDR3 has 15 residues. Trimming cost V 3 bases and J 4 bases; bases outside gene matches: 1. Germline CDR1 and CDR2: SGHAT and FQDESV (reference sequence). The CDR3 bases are TGTGCCAGCAGCTTGGGACTAGCGGGAGTAGAGACCCAGTACTTC. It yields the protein CASSLGLAGVETQYF.

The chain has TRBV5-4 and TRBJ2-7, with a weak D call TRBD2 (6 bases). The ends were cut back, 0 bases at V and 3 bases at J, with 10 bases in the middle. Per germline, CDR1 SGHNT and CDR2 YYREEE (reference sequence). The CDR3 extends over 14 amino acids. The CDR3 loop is CASSLGGDFYEQYF. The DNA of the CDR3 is TGTGCCAGCAGCTTGGGCGGGGATTTCTACGAGCAGTACTTC. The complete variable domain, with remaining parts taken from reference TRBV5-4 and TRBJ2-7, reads ETGVTQSPTHLIKTRGQQVTLRCSSQSGHNTVSWYQQALGQGPQFIFQYYREEENGRGNFPPRFSGLQFPNYSSELNVNALELDDSALYLCASSLGGDFYEQYFGPGTRLTVT.

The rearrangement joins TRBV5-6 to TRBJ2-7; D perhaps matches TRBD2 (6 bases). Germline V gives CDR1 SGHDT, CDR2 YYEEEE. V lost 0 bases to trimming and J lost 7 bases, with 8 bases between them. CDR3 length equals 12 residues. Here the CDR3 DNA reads TGTGCCAGCAGCTTGGGTGGGGGGGAGCAGTACTTC. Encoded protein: CASSLGGGEQYF.

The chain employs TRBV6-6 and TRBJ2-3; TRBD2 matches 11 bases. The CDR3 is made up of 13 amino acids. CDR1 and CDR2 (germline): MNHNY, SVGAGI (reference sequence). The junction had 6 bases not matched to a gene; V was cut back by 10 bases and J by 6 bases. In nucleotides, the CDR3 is TGTGCCACATTCTTAGCGGGAGGGGATACGCAGTATTTT. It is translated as CATFLAGGDTQYF.

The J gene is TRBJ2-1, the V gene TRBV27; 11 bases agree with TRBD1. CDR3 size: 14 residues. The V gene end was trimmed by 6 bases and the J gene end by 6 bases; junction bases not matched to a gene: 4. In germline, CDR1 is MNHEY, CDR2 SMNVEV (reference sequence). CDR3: CASRGQGEGNEQFF. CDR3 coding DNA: TGTGCCAGCAGGGGACAGGGGGAAGGCAATGAGCAGTTCTTC.

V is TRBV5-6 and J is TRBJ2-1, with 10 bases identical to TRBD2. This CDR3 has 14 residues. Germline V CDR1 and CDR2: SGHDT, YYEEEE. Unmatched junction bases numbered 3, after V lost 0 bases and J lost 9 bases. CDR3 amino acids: CASSLVPSGGEQFF. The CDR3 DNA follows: TGTGCCAGCAGCTTGGTACCTAGCGGGGGTGAGCAGTTCTTC.

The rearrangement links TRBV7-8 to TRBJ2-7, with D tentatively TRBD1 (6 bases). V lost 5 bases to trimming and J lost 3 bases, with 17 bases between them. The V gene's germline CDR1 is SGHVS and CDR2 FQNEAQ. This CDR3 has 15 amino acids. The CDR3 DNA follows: TGTGCCAGCAGCCAGCCCTATGGGGGCGGCTACGAGCAGTACTTC. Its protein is CASSQPYGGGYEQYF.

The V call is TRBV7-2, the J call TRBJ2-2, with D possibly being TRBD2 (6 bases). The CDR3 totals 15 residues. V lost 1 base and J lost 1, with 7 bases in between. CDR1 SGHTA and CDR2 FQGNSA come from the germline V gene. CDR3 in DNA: TGTGCCAGCAGCTTAGAGGGAGGGAACACCGGGGAGCTGTTTTTT. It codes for CASSLEGGNTGELFF.

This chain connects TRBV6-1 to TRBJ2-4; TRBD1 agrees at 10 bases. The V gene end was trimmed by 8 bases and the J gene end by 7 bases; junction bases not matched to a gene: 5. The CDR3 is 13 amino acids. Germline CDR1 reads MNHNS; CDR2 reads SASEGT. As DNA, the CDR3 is TGTGCCAGCCCGGACAGGGGGGGGAACATTCAGTACTTC. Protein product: CASPDRGGNIQYF.

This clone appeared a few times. The CDR3 loop reads CASSFQSYGYTF. The CDR3 DNA reads as TGTGCCAGCAGTTTCCAGTCCTATGGCTACACCTTC. The J gene is TRBJ1-2, the V gene TRBV28; D unresolved. V lost 3 bases and J 4 bases, leaving 6 bases between the germline ends. This CDR3 is built from 12 residues. The V gene's germline CDR1 is MDHEN and CDR2 SYDVKM.

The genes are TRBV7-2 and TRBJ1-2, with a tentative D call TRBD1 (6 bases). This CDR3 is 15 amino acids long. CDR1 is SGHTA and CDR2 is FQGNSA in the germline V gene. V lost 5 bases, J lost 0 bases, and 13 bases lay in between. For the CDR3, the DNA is TGTGCCAGCAGCCTGACAGGCGCTACTAACTATGGCTACACCTTC. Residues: CASSLTGATNYGYTF.

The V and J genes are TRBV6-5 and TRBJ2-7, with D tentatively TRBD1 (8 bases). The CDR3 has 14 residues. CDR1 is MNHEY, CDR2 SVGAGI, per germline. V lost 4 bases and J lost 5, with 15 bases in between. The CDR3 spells CASSLQGGGHEQYF. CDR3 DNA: TGTGCCAGCAGTTTACAGGGGGGGGGCCACGAGCAGTACTTC.

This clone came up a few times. The CDR3 nucleotides read TGCAGCGTGGCCCGGGGAGGCAGGAGCGGCGGGAGCAGGTACGAGCAGTACTTC. It yields the protein CSVARGGRSGGSRYEQYF. V usage is TRBV29-1 and J usage is TRBJ2-7; 7 bases map to TRBD2. Per the germline V gene, CDR1 is SQVTM and CDR2 is ANQGSEA. V gave up 6 bases and J gave up 4 bases; unmatched junction bases: 24. The CDR3 is 18 amino acids.

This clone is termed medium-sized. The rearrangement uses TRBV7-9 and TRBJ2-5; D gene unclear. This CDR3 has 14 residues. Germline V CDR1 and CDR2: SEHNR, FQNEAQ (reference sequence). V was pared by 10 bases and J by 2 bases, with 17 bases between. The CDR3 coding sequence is TGTGCCACCCAAACTCCCGGTCCACAAGAGACCCAGTACTTC. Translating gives CATQTPGPQETQYF.

The CDR3 nucleotides read TGCGCCAGCAGCGATTACAATGAGCAGTTCTTC. Encoded protein: CASSDYNEQFF. The rearrangement uses TRBV4-1 and TRBJ2-1, with D unclear. CDR3 length: 11 residues. Germline CDR1 MGHRA, CDR2 YSYEKL. Trimming left V 5 bases short and J 4 bases short, with 3 bases between.

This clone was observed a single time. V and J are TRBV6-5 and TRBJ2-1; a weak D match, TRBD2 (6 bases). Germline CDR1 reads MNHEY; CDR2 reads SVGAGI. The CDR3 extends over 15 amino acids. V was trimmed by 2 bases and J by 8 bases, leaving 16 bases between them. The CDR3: CASSYGSRERDEQFF. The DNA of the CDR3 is TGTGCCAGCAGTTACGGGAGCCGGGAGAGGGATGAGCAGTTCTTC.

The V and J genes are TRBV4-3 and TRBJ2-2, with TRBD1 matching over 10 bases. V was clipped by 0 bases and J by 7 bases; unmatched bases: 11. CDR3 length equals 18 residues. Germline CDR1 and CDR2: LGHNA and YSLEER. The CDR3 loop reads CASSQEEIGTGVIGELFF. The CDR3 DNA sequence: TGCGCCAGCAGCCAAGAAGAGATAGGGACAGGGGTAATCGGGGAGCTGTTTTTT.

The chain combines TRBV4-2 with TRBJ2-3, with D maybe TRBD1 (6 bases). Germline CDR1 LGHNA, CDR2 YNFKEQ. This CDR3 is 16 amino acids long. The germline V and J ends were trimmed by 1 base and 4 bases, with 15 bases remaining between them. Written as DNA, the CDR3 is TGTGCCAGCAGCCAAGGGGCTACCGCAGGGGCAGATACGCAGTATTTT. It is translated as CASSQGATAGADTQYF.

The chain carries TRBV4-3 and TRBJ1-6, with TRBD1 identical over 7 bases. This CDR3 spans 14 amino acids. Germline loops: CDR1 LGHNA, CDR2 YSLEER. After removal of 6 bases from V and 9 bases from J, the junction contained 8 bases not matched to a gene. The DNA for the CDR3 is TGCGCCAGCAGTCTAGGGACAGAGGGTTCACCCCTCCACTTT. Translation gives CASSLGTEGSPLHF.

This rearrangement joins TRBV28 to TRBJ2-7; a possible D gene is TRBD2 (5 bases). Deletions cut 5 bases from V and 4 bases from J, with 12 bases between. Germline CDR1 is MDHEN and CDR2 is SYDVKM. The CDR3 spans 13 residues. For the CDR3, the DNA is TGTGCCAGCAGTCGGGGATTCCCGTACGAGCAGTACTTC. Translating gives CASSRGFPYEQYF.

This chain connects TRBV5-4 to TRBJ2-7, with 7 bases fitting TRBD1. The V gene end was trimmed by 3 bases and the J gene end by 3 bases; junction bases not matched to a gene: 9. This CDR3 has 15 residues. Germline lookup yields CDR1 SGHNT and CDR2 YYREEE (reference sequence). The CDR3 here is CASSSRRSGGYEQYF. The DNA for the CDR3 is TGTGCCAGCAGCTCGCGGCGATCAGGGGGCTACGAGCAGTACTTC.